The 29 T cell receptor beta chains below all came from one sample that was sequenced in a study of cytomegalovirus exposure and HLA in healthy donors. The PCR used 60 Vbeta and 13 Jbeta primers. The repertoire was sequenced with immunoSEQ multiplex PCR; TCRdb's copy has only in-frame clones and lacks some. The sample has some 170,000 clones, roughly 76% seen once; the top ten hold roughly 4.4%. Specimen: PBMCs. These receptor sequences come from a woman between 18 and 29 years old in good health and CMV-seropositive.

The chain uses TRBV7-8 and TRBJ1-2, with a weak D call TRBD1 (5 bases). V was trimmed by 8 bases and J by 8 bases, leaving 18 bases between them. Germline-derived CDR1 and CDR2 are SGHVS and FQNEAQ. The CDR3 covers 13 residues. Written as DNA, the CDR3 is TGTGCCAGCGGGGTCGTAGGGAACAGGGGCTACACCTTC. Protein product: CASGVVGNRGYTF.

The chain joins TRBV30 to TRBJ1-1; tentatively, D is TRBD1 (5 bases). Germline V gives CDR1 GTSNPN, CDR2 SVGIG (reference sequence). V was clipped by 5 bases and J by 4 bases, with 14 bases between them. This CDR3 spans 13 amino acids. This CDR3 is CAWDGWGGTEAFF. The CDR3 DNA sequence: TGTGCCTGGGACGGGTGGGGGGGCACTGAAGCTTTCTTT.

The chain employs TRBV7-9 and TRBJ2-1, with TRBD2 as a possible D gene (5 bases). Germline-derived CDR1 and CDR2 are SEHNR and FQNEAQ (reference sequence). This CDR3 is 13 amino acids long. Trimming removed 1 base at V and 10 bases at J, with 11 bases between. DNA of the CDR3: TGTGCCAGCAGCTTAGGCGGGCCTGACGAGCAGTTCTTC. Translated: CASSLGGPDEQFF.

This chain uses TRBV7-8 with TRBJ2-5; D uncertain. Trimming took 1 base from V and 5 from J, leaving 17 bases between them. Germline CDR1 is SGHVS and CDR2 is FQNEAQ. This CDR3 has 16 residues. The CDR3 here is CASSLDLSSVVETQYF. The CDR3 DNA is TGTGCCAGCAGCTTAGATCTGAGCTCTGTGGTCGAGACCCAGTACTTC.

CDR3 nucleotides: TGTGCCAGCAGCTTGGATTGGGGAGTCACGGGCGGGCAGTTCTTC. It encodes CASSLDWGVTGGQFF. The chain couples TRBV5-4 to TRBJ2-1; maybe TRBD2 (5 bases). Germline V gives CDR1 SGHNT, CDR2 YYREEE (reference sequence). V was cut by 0 bases and J by 12 bases, with 19 bases left in between. The CDR3 extends over 15 amino acids.

The rearrangement links TRBV2 to TRBJ2-2; 12 bases fit TRBD1. CDR3 length: 17 amino acids. Germline V lookup: CDR1 SNHLY, CDR2 FYNNEI. V shed 6 bases and J 3 bases; nucleotides not matched to a gene: 8. DNA for the CDR3: TGTGCCAGCAGATATCCCGGGACAGGGGGCTACACCGGGGAGCTGTTTTTT. Translating gives CASRYPGTGGYTGELFF.

The chain employs TRBV9 and TRBJ2-1, with 8 bases identical to TRBD2. The V and J ends lost 2 bases and 9 bases, in that order; junction bases with no gene match: 7. This CDR3 region has 14 residues. Per the germline V gene, CDR1 is SGDLS and CDR2 is YYNGEE. In DNA, the CDR3 is TGTGCCAGCAGCGTTGGCGGGGGGCTGGGTGAGCAGTTCTTC. This encodes CASSVGGGLGEQFF.

This clone has only a few counts. The V gene is TRBV7-6, the J gene TRBJ1-5; D unclear. Germline CDR1 SGHVS, CDR2 FNYEAQ. Trimming took off 0 bases at V and 7 bases at J, with 10 bases between the two ends. The CDR3 loop spans 14 amino acids. The CDR3 region has the DNA TGTGCCAGCAGCTTAGCAAACAGCGGGCAGCCCCAGCATTTT. It translates to CASSLANSGQPQHF.

This rearrangement joins TRBV25-1 to TRBJ2-7; TRBD1 matches 8 bases. The germline gives CDR1 MGHDK, CDR2 SYGVNS. The V gene end was trimmed by 3 bases and the J gene end by 6 bases; junction bases not matched to a gene: 16. The CDR3 is 17 amino acids. The chain's CDR3 is CASSDVGTGGFLVEQYF. For the CDR3, the DNA is TGTGCCAGCAGTGATGTGGGGACAGGAGGTTTTCTTGTCGAGCAGTACTTC.

The gene calls are TRBV29-1 and TRBJ2-5; tentative D call: TRBD1 (5 bases). The CDR3 runs 13 residues. Trimming pared 1 base from V and 3 bases from J, leaving 9 bases between. Looked up from germline, CDR1 is SQVTM and CDR2 is ANQGSEA. CDR3 loop: CSVEAAGKETQYF. The DNA of the CDR3 is TGCAGCGTTGAAGCGGCAGGGAAAGAGACCCAGTACTTC.

This rearrangement joins TRBV10-3 to TRBJ1-2; 9 nucleotides match TRBD1. The CDR3 spans 12 residues. The germline V gene has CDR1 ENHRY and CDR2 SYGVKD. After removal of 7 bases from V and 6 bases from J, the junction contained 3 bases not matched to a gene. Here the CDR3 DNA reads TGTGCCATCAATCGGGACAGGGATGGCTACACCTTC. It specifies CAINRDRDGYTF.

The chain employs TRBV13 and TRBJ2-1, with D tentatively TRBD2 (7 bases). Deletions cut 5 bases from V and 5 bases from J, with 13 bases between. CDR1 is PRHDT, CDR2 FYEKMQ, per germline (reference sequence). The CDR3 has 14 residues. The CDR3 is CASSVRGAHNEQFF. For the CDR3, the DNA is TGTGCCAGCAGCGTACGGGGGGCCCACAATGAGCAGTTCTTC.

This clone was observed a few times. This chain connects TRBV19 to TRBJ2-2; 7 bases are shared with TRBD1. The germline gives CDR1 LNHDA, CDR2 SQIVND (reference sequence). V lost 7 bases to trimming and J lost 4 bases; unmatched junction nucleotides: 6. This CDR3 has 14 residues. CDR3 residues: CASTVTGITGELFF. CDR3 in DNA: TGTGCCAGTACTGTGACAGGGATCACCGGGGAGCTGTTTTTT.

The V gene is TRBV18, the J gene TRBJ1-5; D not resolved. V was pared by 2 bases and J by 4 bases, with 12 bases between. The CDR3 totals 15 residues. Germline CDR1 is KGHSH and CDR2 is LQKENI. CDR3 coding DNA: TGTGCCAGCTCACCATTCAGAGACGGGAATCAGCCCCAGCATTTT. Amino acids: CASSPFRDGNQPQHF.

The sample holds a few counts of this clone. This chain links TRBV19 with TRBJ2-1; D gene ambiguous. V lost 4 bases and J lost 5, with 3 bases in between. This CDR3 spans 11 amino acids. Germline values: CDR1 LNHDA, CDR2 SQIVND (reference sequence). The CDR3 nucleotides read TGTGCCAGTAGTACTCACAATGAGCAGTTCTTC. Its protein product is CASSTHNEQFF.

V gene TRBV7-9 combines with J gene TRBJ2-7; D is unclear. Trimming took 1 base from V and 6 from J, leaving 13 bases between them. The CDR3 runs 14 residues. Germline lookup yields CDR1 SEHNR and CDR2 FQNEAQ (reference sequence). CDR3 protein: CASSLVNGGGEQYF. The DNA of the CDR3 is TGTGCCAGCAGCTTAGTTAATGGCGGCGGCGAGCAGTACTTC.

This clone turned up a few times. This sequence joins TRBV5-5 and TRBJ1-2, with D uncertain. This CDR3 spans 17 amino acids. Trimming took off 1 base at V and 5 bases at J, with 21 bases between the two ends. The germline V gene has CDR1 SGHKS and CDR2 YYEKEE (reference sequence). CDR3 sequence (DNA): TGTGCCAGCAGCTTGAACCGGCGGGAGGAGCGGCTTTATGGCTACACCTTC. Protein product: CASSLNRREERLYGYTF.

This sequence joins TRBV5-1 and TRBJ2-7; the D gene is possibly TRBD1 (5 bases). The germline gives CDR1 SGHRS, CDR2 YFSETQ. The CDR3 covers 15 residues. V was trimmed by 4 bases and J by 2 bases, leaving 16 bases between them. CDR3 coding DNA: TGCGCCAGCAGCCCTGAGACAGCGTCAGCCTACGAGCAGTACTTC. Protein: CASSPETASAYEQYF.

The V and J genes are TRBV30 and TRBJ1-5; 7 positions agree with TRBD1. Germline trimming cut 1 base from V and 4 bases from J; bases unmatched to any gene: 13. Germline values: CDR1 GTSNPN, CDR2 SVGIG (reference sequence). The length of the CDR3 is 17 residues. CDR3 protein: CAWSGMTGRLSNQPQHF. The CDR3 DNA is TGTGCCTGGAGTGGGATGACAGGGAGGTTATCAAATCAGCCCCAGCATTTT.

The V gene is TRBV5-6, the J gene TRBJ1-5, with TRBD1 identical over 7 bases. The CDR3 sequence is 12 residues long. V shed 6 bases, J shed 5 bases, and the junction held 2 bases outside the gene matches. Germline CDR1 and CDR2: SGHDT and YYEEEE. CDR3 nucleotide sequence: TGTGCCAGCATCAGGGGGGATCAGCCCCAGCATTTT. It translates to CASIRGDQPQHF.

The V call is TRBV11-2, the J call TRBJ2-3; 12 nucleotides agree with TRBD2. Germline CDR1 reads SGHAT; CDR2 reads FQNNGV. The CDR3 runs 14 residues. With 7 bases clipped from V and 4 bases from J, the junction kept 3 bases outside the gene matches. The chain's CDR3 is CASTWTSGADTQYF. For the CDR3, the DNA is TGTGCCAGCACCTGGACTAGCGGGGCAGATACGCAGTATTTT.

The chain employs TRBV2 and TRBJ1-6; possible D gene TRBD1, 6 bases. This CDR3 has 15 amino acids. Per the germline V gene, CDR1 is SNHLY and CDR2 is FYNNEI. Trimming took 6 bases from V and 7 from J, leaving 16 bases between them. This CDR3 is CASSERGGENSPLHF. CDR3 nucleotides: TGTGCCAGCAGCGAAAGGGGGGGGGAGAATTCACCCCTCCACTTT.

Of note for this clone: A read error likely explains this, since a far larger clone differs by one base. The chain combines TRBV2 with TRBJ2-2; a possible D gene is TRBD2 (6 bases). V gave up 6 bases and J gave up 6 bases, with 14 bases separating them. This CDR3 comprises 14 residues. CDR1 is SNHLY and CDR2 is FYNNEI in the germline V gene. The chain's CDR3 is CASSTSLYPGELFF. The CDR3, as DNA: TGTGCCAGCAGCACTAGCCTATACCCCGGGGAGCTGTTTTTT. Based on the CDR3 plus reference TRBV2 and TRBJ2-2, the full variable domain is EPEVTQTPSHQVTQMGQEVILRCVPISNHLYFYWYRQILGQKVEFLVSFYNNEISEKSEIFDDQFSVERPDGSNFTLKIRSTKLEDSAMYFCASSTSLYPGELFFGEGSRLTVL.

V is TRBV29-1 and J is TRBJ2-1; 9 bases agree with TRBD2. The CDR3 sequence is 12 residues long. Germline V lookup: CDR1 SQVTM, CDR2 ANQGSEA. V shed 8 bases, J shed 9 bases, and the junction held 8 bases outside the gene matches. The CDR3 loop reads CSSRELAGEQFF. In DNA, the CDR3 is TGCAGCAGCCGGGAACTAGCGGGTGAGCAGTTCTTC.

With respect to this clone: An end of the junction does not agree with germline; a read error may underlie this. This chain connects TRBV7-9 to TRBJ2-7; maybe TRBD2 (5 bases). CDR3 length: 16 residues. CDR1 and CDR2 from the germline V gene are SEHNR and FQNEAQ (reference sequence). The CDR3 bases are TGTTCCAGCAGTGTGATCTCCCGGACTGGCTCCTACGAGCAGTACTTC. It codes for CSSSVISRTGSYEQYF.

The rearrangement uses TRBV28 and TRBJ1-3, with unresolved D. There are 15 residues in the CDR3. Germline V gene lookup returns CDR1 MDHEN and CDR2 SYDVKM. V was clipped by 3 bases and J by 3 bases, with 12 bases between them. CDR3 DNA: TGTGCCAGCAGTTTTTTAGTAGACATTGGAAACACCATATATTTT. This translates into CASSFLVDIGNTIYF.

The chain links TRBV10-2 to TRBJ2-2; 8 nucleotides line up with TRBD2. V was pared by 6 bases and J by 7 bases, with 13 bases of the junction left unmatched. From germline, CDR1 is WSHSY and CDR2 SAAADI. The CDR3 spans 16 residues. The CDR3 DNA follows: TGCGCCAGCAGCGGGGGGGCCTTAAGCTTGGGCGGGGAGCTGTTTTTT. Encoded protein: CASSGGALSLGGELFF.

This clone appeared a single time. This chain joins TRBV2 and TRBJ1-2; D is uncertain. The CDR3 is 13 residues long. Trimming removed 1 base at V and 4 bases at J, with 7 bases between. Germline CDR1 is SNHLY and CDR2 is FYNNEI. CDR3 in amino acids: CASSEERSYGYTF. Here the CDR3 DNA reads TGTGCCAGCAGTGAAGAGCGTTCCTATGGCTACACCTTC.

The chain joins TRBV27 to TRBJ2-7; possible D gene TRBD1, 6 bases. V was cut by 0 bases and J by 4 bases, with 13 bases left in between. This CDR3 is 15 amino acids long. CDR1 is MNHEY and CDR2 is SMNVEV in the germline V gene (reference sequence). CDR3 bases: TGTGCCAGCAGTTTATCACAGGGTCTTTCGTACGAGCAGTACTTC. This codes for CASSLSQGLSYEQYF.